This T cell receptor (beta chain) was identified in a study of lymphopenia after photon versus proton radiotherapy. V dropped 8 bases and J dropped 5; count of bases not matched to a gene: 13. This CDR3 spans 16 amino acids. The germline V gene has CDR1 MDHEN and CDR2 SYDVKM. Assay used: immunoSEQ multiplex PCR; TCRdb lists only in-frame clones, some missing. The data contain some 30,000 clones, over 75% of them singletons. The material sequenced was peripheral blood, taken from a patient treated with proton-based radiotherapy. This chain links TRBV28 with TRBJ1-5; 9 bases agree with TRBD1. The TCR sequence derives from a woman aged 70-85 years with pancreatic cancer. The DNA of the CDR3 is TGTGCCAGCTCCTCCCTCACAGGGGGCGGGTATCAGCCCCAGCATTTT. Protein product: CASSSLTGGGYQPQHF.